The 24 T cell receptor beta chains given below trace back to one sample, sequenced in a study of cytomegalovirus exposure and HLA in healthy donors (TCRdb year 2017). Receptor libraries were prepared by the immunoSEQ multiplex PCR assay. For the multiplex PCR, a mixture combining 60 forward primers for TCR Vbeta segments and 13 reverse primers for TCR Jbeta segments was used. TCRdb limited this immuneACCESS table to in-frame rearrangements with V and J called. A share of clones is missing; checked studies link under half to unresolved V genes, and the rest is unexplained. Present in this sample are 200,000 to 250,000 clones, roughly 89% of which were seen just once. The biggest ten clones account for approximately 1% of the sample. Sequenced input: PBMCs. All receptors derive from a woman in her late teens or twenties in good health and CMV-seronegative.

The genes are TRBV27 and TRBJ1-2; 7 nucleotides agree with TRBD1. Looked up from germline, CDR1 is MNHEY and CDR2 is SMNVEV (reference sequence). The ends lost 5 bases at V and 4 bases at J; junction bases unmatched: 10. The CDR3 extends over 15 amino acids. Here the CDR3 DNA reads TGTGCCAGCAGTCCAAGCGGGGGACAGACCTATGGCTACACCTTC. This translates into CASSPSGGQTYGYTF.

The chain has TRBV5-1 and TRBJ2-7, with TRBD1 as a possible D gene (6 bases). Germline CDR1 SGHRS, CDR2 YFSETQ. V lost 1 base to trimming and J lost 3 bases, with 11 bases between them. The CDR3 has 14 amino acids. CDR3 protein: CASSLQGPGYEQYF. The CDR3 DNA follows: TGCGCCAGCAGCTTGCAGGGGCCGGGCTACGAGCAGTACTTC. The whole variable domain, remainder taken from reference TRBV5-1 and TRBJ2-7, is KAGVTQTPRYLIKTRGQQVTLSCSPISGHRSVSWYQQTPGQGLQFLFEYFSETQRNKGNFPGRFSGRQFSNSRSEMNVSTLELGDSALYLCASSLQGPGYEQYFGPGTRLTVT.

CDR3 protein: CASSIFLSNQPQHF. The CDR3 nucleotides are TGTGCCAGTAGTATATTCCTTAGCAATCAGCCCCAGCATTTT. The rearrangement joins TRBV19 to TRBJ1-5, with D hard to call. Germline-derived CDR1 and CDR2 are LNHDA and SQIVND (reference sequence). Deletions cut 2 bases from V and 0 bases from J, with 5 bases between. The CDR3 is made up of 14 amino acids.

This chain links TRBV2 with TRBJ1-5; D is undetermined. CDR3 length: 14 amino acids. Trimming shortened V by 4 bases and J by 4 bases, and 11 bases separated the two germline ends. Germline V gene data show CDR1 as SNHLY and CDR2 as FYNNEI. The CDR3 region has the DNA TGTGCCAGCAGTGTTGTCTCAGAAAATCAGCCCCAGCATTTT. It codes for CASSVVSENQPQHF.

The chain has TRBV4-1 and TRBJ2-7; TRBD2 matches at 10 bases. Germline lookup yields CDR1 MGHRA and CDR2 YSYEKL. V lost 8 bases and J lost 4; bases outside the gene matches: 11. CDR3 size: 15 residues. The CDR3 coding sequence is TGCGCCAGCTCTAGATCTCCGACTAGCGGGTACGAGCAGTACTTC. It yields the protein CASSRSPTSGYEQYF.

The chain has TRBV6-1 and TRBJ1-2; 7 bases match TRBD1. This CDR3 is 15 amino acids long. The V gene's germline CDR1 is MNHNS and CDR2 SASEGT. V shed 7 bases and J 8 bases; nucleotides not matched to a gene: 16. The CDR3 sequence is CASNFRDSGVEGYTF. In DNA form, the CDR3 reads TGTGCCAGCAATTTCCGGGACAGCGGCGTGGAGGGCTACACCTTC.

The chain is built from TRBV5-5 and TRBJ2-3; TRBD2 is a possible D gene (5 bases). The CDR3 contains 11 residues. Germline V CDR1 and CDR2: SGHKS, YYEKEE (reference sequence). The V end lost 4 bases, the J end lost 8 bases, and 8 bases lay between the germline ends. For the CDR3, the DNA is TGTGCCAGCAGCCCCGAGGGTACGCAGTATTTT. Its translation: CASSPEGTQYF. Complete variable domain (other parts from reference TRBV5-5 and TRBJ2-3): DAGVTQSPTHLIKTRGQQVTLRCSPISGHKSVSWYQQVLGQGPQFIFQYYEKEERGRGNFPDRFSARQFPNYSSELNVNALLLGDSALYLCASSPEGTQYFGPGTRLTVL.

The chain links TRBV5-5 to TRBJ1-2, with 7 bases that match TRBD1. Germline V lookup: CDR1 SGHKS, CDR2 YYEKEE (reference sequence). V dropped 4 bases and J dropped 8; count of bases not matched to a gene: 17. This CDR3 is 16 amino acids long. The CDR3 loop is CASSMPGGQGEEGYTF. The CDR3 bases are TGTGCCAGCAGCATGCCCGGTGGGCAGGGGGAGGAGGGCTACACCTTC.

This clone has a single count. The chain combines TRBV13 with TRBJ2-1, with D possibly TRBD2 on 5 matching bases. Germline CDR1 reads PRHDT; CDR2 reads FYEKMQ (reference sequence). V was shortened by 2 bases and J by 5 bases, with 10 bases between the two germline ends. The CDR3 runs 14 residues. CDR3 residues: CASSLFMRDNEQFF. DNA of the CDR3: TGTGCCAGCAGCTTATTTATGCGGGACAATGAGCAGTTCTTC.

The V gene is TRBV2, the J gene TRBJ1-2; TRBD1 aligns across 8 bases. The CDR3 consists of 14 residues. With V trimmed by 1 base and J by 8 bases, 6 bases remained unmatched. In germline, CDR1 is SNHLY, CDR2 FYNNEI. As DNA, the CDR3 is TGTGCCAGCAGTGAAGGGACAGGGAGCAGGGGCTACACCTTC. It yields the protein CASSEGTGSRGYTF.

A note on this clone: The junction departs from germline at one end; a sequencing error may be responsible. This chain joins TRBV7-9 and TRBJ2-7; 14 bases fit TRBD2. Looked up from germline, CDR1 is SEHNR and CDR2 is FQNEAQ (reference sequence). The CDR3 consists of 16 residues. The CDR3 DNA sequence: TGTTCCAGCAGCTCGGGACTAGCGGGAGATTTCGACGAGCAGTACTTC. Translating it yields CSSSSGLAGDFDEQYF.

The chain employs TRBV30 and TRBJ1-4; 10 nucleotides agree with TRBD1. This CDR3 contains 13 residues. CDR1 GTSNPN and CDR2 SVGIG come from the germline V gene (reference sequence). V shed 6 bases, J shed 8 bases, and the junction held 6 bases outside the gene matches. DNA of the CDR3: TGTGCCTGCGAGGGGACAGGGGAAGAAAAACTGTTTTTT. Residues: CACEGTGEEKLFF. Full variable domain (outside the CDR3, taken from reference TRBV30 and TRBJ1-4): SQTIHQWPATLVQPVGSPLSLECTVEGTSNPNLYWYRQAAGRGLQLLFYSVGIGQISSEVPQNLSASRPQDRQFILSSKKLLLSDSGFYLCACEGTGEEKLFFGSGTQLSVL.

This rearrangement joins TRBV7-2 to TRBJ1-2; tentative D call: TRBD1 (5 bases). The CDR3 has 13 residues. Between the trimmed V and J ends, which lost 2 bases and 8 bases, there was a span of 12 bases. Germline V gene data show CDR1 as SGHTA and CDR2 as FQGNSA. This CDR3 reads CASSLRGGEGYTF. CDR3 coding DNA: TGTGCCAGCAGCTTAAGGGGAGGAGAAGGCTACACCTTC.

CDR3 in DNA: TGTGCCAGTAGTAACCACAGGGGACGCATTTCGGACTACGAGCAGTACTTC. Amino acids: CASSNHRGRISDYEQYF. V usage is TRBV19 and J usage is TRBJ2-7; 7 nucleotides match TRBD1. This CDR3 comprises 17 residues. Trimming took 4 bases from V and 3 from J; bases not matched to a gene: 15. Germline V CDR1 and CDR2: LNHDA, SQIVND (reference sequence).

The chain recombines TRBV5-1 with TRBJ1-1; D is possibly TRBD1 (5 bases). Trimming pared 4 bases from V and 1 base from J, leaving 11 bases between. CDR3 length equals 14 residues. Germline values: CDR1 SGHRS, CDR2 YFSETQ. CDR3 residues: CASSVDSQNTEAFF. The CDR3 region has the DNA TGCGCCAGCAGCGTCGACAGTCAGAACACTGAAGCTTTCTTT.

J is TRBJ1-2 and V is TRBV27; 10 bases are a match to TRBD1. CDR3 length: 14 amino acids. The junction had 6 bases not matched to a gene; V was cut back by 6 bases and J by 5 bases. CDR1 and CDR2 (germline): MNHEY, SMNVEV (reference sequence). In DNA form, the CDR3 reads TGTGCCAGCAGAGATTTGGACAGGGGGTATGGCTACACCTTC. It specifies CASRDLDRGYGYTF.

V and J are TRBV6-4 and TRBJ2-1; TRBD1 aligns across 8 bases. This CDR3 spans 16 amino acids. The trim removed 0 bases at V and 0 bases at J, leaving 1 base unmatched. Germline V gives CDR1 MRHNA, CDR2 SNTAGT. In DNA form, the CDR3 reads TGTGCCAGCAGTGACTCGACAGGGGTCTCCTACAATGAGCAGTTCTTC. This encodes CASSDSTGVSYNEQFF.

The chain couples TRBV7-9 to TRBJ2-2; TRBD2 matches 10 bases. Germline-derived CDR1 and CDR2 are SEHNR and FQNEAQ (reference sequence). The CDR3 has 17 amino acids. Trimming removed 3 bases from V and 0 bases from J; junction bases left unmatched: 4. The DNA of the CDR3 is TGTGCCAGCAGCTTGTCACTAGCGGGGCCGAACACCGGGGAGCTGTTTTTT. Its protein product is CASSLSLAGPNTGELFF.

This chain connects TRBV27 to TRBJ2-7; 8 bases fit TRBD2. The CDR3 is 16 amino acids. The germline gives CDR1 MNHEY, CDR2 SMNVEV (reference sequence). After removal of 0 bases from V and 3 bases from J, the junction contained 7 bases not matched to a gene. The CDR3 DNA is TGTGCCAGCAGTTTATCGTCCGGGACTAGAAGCTACGAGCAGTACTTC. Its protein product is CASSLSSGTRSYEQYF.

CDR3 amino acids: CASSQGRGIPYEQYF. The CDR3 bases are TGCGCCAGCAGCCAGGGGCGGGGAATTCCCTACGAGCAGTACTTC. This sequence joins TRBV4-1 and TRBJ2-7, with D perhaps TRBD2 (6 bases). The germline V and J ends were trimmed by 3 bases and 2 bases, with 14 bases remaining between them. CDR1 and CDR2 from the germline V gene are MGHRA and YSYEKL. This CDR3 comprises 15 residues.

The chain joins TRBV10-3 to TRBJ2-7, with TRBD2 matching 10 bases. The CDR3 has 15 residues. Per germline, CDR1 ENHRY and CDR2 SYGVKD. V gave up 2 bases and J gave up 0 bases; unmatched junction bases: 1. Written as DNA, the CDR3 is TGTGCCATCAGTGAGGGGACTAGCGTCTCCTACGAGCAGTACTTC. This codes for CAISEGTSVSYEQYF.

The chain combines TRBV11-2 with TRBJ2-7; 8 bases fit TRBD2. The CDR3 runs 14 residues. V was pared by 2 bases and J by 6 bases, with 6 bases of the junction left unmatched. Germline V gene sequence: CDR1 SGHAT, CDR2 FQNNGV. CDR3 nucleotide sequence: TGTGCCAGCAGCTTACCCGGGAGGGCCGCCGAGCAGTACTTC. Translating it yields CASSLPGRAAEQYF.

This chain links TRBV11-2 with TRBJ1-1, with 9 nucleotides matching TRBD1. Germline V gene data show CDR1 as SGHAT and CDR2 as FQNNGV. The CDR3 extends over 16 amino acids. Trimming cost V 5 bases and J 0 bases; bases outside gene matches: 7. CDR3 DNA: TGTGCCAGCAGCCCGTGGGACAGGGTAATGAACACTGAAGCTTTCTTT. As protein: CASSPWDRVMNTEAFF.

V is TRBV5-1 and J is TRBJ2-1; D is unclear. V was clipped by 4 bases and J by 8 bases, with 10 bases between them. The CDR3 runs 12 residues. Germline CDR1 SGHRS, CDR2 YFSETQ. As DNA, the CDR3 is TGCGCCAGCAGCCCCCTATTGGATGAGCAGTTCTTC. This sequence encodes CASSPLLDEQFF.